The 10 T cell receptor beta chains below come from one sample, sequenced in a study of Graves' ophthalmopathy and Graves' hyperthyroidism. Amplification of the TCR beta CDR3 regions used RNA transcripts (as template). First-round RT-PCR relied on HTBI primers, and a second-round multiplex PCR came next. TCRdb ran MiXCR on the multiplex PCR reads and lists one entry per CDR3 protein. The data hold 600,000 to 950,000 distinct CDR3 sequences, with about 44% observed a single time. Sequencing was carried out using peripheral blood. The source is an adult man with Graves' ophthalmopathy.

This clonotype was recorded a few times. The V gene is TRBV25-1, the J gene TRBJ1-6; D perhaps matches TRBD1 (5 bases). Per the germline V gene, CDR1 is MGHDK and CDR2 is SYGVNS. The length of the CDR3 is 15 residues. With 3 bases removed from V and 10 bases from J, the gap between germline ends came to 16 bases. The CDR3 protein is CASSDSAGAGSPLHF. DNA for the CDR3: TGTGCCAGCAGTGATAGTGCCGGGGCTGGATCACCCCTCCACTTT.

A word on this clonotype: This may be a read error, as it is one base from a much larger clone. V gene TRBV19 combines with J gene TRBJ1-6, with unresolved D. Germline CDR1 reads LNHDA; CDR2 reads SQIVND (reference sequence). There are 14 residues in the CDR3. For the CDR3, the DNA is TGTGCCAGTAGTATAGGTACGGAGAATTCACCCCTCCGCTTT. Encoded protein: CASSIGTENSPLRF.

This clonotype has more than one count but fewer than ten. CDR3 in DNA: TGTGCCAGCAGCGTGGGGGTTATTACTGAAGCTTTCTTT. Its translation: CASSVGVITEAFF. The V and J genes are TRBV2 and TRBJ1-1; the D gene is possibly TRBD1 (5 bases). V lost 6 bases, J lost 5 bases, and 13 bases lay in between. Germline V gene lookup returns CDR1 SNHLY and CDR2 FYNNEI. This CDR3 is built from 13 residues.

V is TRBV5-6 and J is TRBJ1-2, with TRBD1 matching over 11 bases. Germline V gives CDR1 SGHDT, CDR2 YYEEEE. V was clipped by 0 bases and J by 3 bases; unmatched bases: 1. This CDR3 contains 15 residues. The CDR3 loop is CASSLGTGGDYGYTF. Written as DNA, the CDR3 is TGTGCCAGCAGCTTGGGGACAGGGGGCGACTATGGCTACACCTTC. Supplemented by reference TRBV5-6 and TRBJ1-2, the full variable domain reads DAGVTQSPTHLIKTRGQQVTLRCSPKSGHDTVSWYQQALGQGPQFIFQYYEEEERQRGNFPDRFSGHQFPNYSSELNVNALLLGDSALYLCASSLGTGGDYGYTFGSGTRLTVV.

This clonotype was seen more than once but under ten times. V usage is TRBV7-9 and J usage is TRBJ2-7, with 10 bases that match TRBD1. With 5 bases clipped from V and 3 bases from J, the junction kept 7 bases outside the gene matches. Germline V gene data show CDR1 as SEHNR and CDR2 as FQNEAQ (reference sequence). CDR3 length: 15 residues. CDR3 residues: CASSPRDRGLYEQYF. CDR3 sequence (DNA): TGTGCCAGCAGCCCCCGAGACAGGGGGCTCTACGAGCAGTACTTC.

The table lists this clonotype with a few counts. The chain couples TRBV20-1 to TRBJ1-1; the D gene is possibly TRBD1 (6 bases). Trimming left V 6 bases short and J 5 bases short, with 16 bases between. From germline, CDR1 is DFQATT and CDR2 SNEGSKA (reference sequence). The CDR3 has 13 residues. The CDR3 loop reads CSAKGGRGTEAFF. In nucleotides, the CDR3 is TGCAGTGCGAAGGGGGGGCGTGGGACTGAAGCTTTCTTT.

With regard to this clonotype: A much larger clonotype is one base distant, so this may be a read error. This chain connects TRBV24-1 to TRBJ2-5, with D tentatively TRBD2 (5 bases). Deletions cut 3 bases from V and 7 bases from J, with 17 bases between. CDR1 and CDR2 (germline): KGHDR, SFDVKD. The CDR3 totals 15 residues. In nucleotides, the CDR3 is TGTGCCACCAGTGATCGCAGCCCCGGGAATTGGACCCAGTACTTC. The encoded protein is CATSDRSPGNWTQYF.

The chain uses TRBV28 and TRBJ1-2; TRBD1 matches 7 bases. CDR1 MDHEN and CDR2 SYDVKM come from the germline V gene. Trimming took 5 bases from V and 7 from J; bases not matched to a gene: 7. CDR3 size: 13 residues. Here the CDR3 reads CASSLDQGVGYTF. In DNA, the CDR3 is TGTGCCAGCAGTCTGGACCAGGGGGTTGGCTACACCTTC.

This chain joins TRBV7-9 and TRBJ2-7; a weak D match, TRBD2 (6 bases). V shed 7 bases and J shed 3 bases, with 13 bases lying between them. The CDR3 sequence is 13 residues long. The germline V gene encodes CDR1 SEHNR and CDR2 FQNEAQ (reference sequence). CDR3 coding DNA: TGTGCCAGCACTGCGGGGAACAACTACGAGCAGTACTTC. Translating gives CASTAGNNYEQYF.

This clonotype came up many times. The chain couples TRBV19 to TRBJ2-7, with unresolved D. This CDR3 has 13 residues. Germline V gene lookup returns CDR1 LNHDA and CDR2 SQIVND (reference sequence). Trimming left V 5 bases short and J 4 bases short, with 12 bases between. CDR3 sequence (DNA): TGTGCCAGTAGTGCCGGGTCAGAATACGAGCAGTACTTC. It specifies CASSAGSEYEQYF.